This T cell receptor (beta chain) was recovered during a study of blood T cell repertoires in COVID-19. In the study overall: Some COVID-19 samples were acute and others convalescent; all came from the United States, Italy and Spain. PBMCs, B-cell-depleted T cells, or T cells were the source of the cDNA or gDNA that made up the material.

V lost 1 base and J 6 bases, leaving 10 bases between the germline ends. CDR1 and CDR2 (germline): SEHNR, FQNEAQ (reference sequence). The CDR3 totals 13 residues. Per the study methods: Estimates of nucleated cell counts were drawn from the amplification of reference gene primers. Method: immunoSEQ multiplex PCR; TCRdb's copy keeps in-frame clones and lacks some. For V, J and clone size, that table is used; D and trimming come from the DNA. This sample has fewer than 80,000 clones, with 79% found just once. The sequence was collected from a woman of 80 years or more with active or convalescent COVID-19. Sequenced input: peripheral blood. The rearrangement uses TRBV7-9 and TRBJ2-7, with D hard to call. The CDR3 reads CASSLELFLEQYF. CDR3 DNA sequence: TGTGCCAGCAGCTTAGAACTATTTCTCGAGCAGTACTTC.